Reported below is one T cell receptor (beta chain). Profiled with immunoSEQ multiplex PCR; TCRdb holds only in-frame clones, not every one. The sample includes 78,000 or so clones, roughly 84% seen only once; the top ten take 5.7%. The data stem from a study of control samples from healthy donors and cancer patients. The sample comprised blood. The receptor's source is a woman in her forties or fifties in good health.

CDR3 sequence (DNA): TGTGCCAGTAGATTGACGGATTACAATGAGCAGTTCTTC. Translating gives CASRLTDYNEQFF. V usage is TRBV2 and J usage is TRBJ2-1; D uncertain. Deletions cut 9 bases from V and 4 bases from J, with 13 bases between. From germline, CDR1 is SNHLY and CDR2 FYNNEI. The CDR3 sequence is 13 residues long.